Below, 16 T cell receptor beta chains from the same sample are listed, as sequenced in a study of T cells in Graves' hyperthyroidism and ophthalmopathy. From RNA transcripts, TCR beta CDR3 regions were amplified. First-round RT-PCR of the TCR CDR3 relied on the HTBI primer set. MiXCR, applied by TCRdb to the multiplex PCR reads, yields one record per CDR3 protein. The sample carries about 640,000 distinct CDR3 sequences, around 21% recorded once. The sequenced material came from blood. Every receptor here comes from a man aged 25-45 years with Graves' ophthalmopathy.

This clonotype was observed a few times. The rearrangement joins TRBV27 to TRBJ1-5; D is possibly TRBD1 (5 bases). The germline CDR1 and CDR2 sequences are MNHEY and SMNVEV (reference sequence). The CDR3 contains 14 residues. Trimming pared 3 bases from V and 2 bases from J, leaving 8 bases between. The CDR3 reads CASSFRDGNQPQHF. The CDR3 bases are TGTGCCAGCAGTTTCAGGGACGGCAATCAGCCCCAGCATTTT.

This clonotype occurred a few times. This CDR3 is CASSFGGRNIQYF. The CDR3 bases are TGTGCCAGCAGTTTTGGCGGGAGGAACATTCAGTACTTC. V is TRBV28 and J is TRBJ2-4; 8 bases fit TRBD2. This CDR3 is built from 13 residues. Germline CDR1 reads MDHEN; CDR2 reads SYDVKM. J was trimmed by 7 bases and V by 3 bases; bases with no gene match: 2.

The gene calls are TRBV20-1 and TRBJ2-7; D might be TRBD1 (6 bases). CDR1 DFQATT and CDR2 SNEGSKA come from the germline V gene (reference sequence). CDR3 size: 15 residues. V was trimmed by 1 base and J by 5 bases, leaving 18 bases between them. CDR3 loop: CSARAPWGRGNEQYF. CDR3 DNA sequence: TGCAGTGCTAGAGCCCCGTGGGGGCGTGGTAACGAGCAGTACTTC.

In its sample, this clonotype was seen many times. This chain joins TRBV11-2 and TRBJ2-7; D remains unclear. Per germline, CDR1 SGHAT and CDR2 FQNNGV. The CDR3 length is 15 residues. V dropped 1 base and J dropped 2 bases, with 12 bases sitting between them. CDR3 sequence: CASSLAATDTYEQYF. CDR3 sequence (DNA): TGTGCCAGCAGCTTAGCAGCGACGGATACCTACGAGCAGTACTTC.

The rearrangement links TRBV2 to TRBJ1-2, with TRBD1 matching 8 bases. Germline CDR1 is SNHLY and CDR2 is FYNNEI. The CDR3 has 14 amino acids. Trimming at V came to 6 bases and at J to 3 bases, leaving 6 bases not matched to a gene. CDR3 sequence (DNA): TGTGCCAGCAGCCGGACAGGGACCCACTATGGCTACACCTTC. It specifies CASSRTGTHYGYTF.

This clonotype was detected only a few times. The chain has TRBV5-8 and TRBJ2-7; unclear D gene. The CDR3 sequence is 14 residues long. The germline V gene encodes CDR1 SGHTS and CDR2 YDEGEE. Trimming took off 0 bases at V and 3 bases at J, with 10 bases between the two ends. The CDR3 bases are TGTGCCAGCAGCTTGGATCTTCTGGACTACGAGCAGTACTTC. Translation gives CASSLDLLDYEQYF.

About this clonotype: A much larger clone lies a single base off, so this may be a read error. No conserved phenylalanine or tryptophan ends this CDR3, so it is likely a read error. The chain employs TRBV28 and TRBJ1-2; D unclear. V lost 1 base and J 3 bases, leaving 12 bases between the germline ends. CDR1 and CDR2 (germline): MDHEN, SYDVKM. This CDR3 is built from 15 residues. CDR3 amino acids: CASSLLQNMDYGYTL. The CDR3 nucleotides read TGTGCCAGCAGTTTATTGCAGAACATGGACTATGGCTACACCCTC.

This clonotype was detected only a few times. The CDR3 DNA reads TGTACATCCGGTCCCGGGCTATCCGGGACAGAAGGCTACACCTTC. This sequence encodes CTSGPGLSGTEGYTF. The rearrangement uses TRBV7-9 and TRBJ1-2; 7 bases are a match to TRBD1. Germline CDR1 reads SEHNR; CDR2 reads FQNEAQ (reference sequence). CDR3 size: 15 residues.

V usage is TRBV3-1 and J usage is TRBJ2-7; D gene uncertain. The CDR3 extends over 17 amino acids. CDR1 and CDR2 from the germline V gene are LGHDT and YNNKEL (reference sequence). Trimming left V 4 bases short and J 7 bases short, with 26 bases between. CDR3 in amino acids: CASSRDTYRANKGEQYF. As DNA, the CDR3 is TGTGCCAGCAGCCGGGATACTTACCGGGCCAACAAGGGAGAGCAGTACTTC.

There are a few counts of this clonotype. J is TRBJ1-6 and V is TRBV7-3; D call uncertain. V lost 0 bases and J 9 bases, leaving 6 bases between the germline ends. Looked up from germline, CDR1 is SGHTA and CDR2 is FQGTGA. This CDR3 contains 13 residues. The CDR3 spells CASSLTSTSPLHF. The DNA of the CDR3 is TGTGCCAGCAGCTTAACTTCGACTTCACCCCTCCACTTT.

This clonotype was seen at least ten times. The rearrangement uses TRBV5-6 and TRBJ2-1; D is uncertain. V shed 1 base and J shed 8 bases, with 4 bases lying between them. Germline V CDR1 and CDR2: SGHDT, YYEEEE. CDR3 length: 11 residues. The CDR3 protein is CASSLSYEQFF. CDR3 bases: TGTGCCAGCAGCTTGTCGTATGAGCAGTTCTTC.

This clonotype was seen at least ten times. The chain is built from TRBV6-1 and TRBJ1-1, with no clear D. From germline, CDR1 is MNHNS and CDR2 SASEGT. The V end was cut by 0 bases, the J end by 4 bases, with 6 bases between. The CDR3 length is 13 residues. This CDR3 is CASSEADGTEAFF. The CDR3 DNA reads as TGTGCCAGCAGTGAAGCAGACGGCACTGAAGCTTTCTTT.

The J gene is TRBJ2-7, the V gene TRBV20-1; tentative D call: TRBD2 (9 bases). The CDR3 loop spans 19 amino acids. Deletions cut 0 bases from V and 0 bases from J, with 24 bases between. Per the germline V gene, CDR1 is DFQATT and CDR2 is SNEGSKA (reference sequence). The CDR3 bases are TGCAGTGCTAGAGATTCCAAGACAGGGGTTAGCGGGAGCTCCTACGAGCAGTACTTC. Translating it yields CSARDSKTGVSGSSYEQYF.

The V call is TRBV25-1, the J call TRBJ2-5; 8 nucleotides match TRBD2. J gave up 5 bases and V 4 bases, and 9 bases lay outside the gene matches. CDR3 length: 15 residues. Germline V gene data show CDR1 as MGHDK and CDR2 as SYGVNS. CDR3 protein: CASSGEAGALETQYF. CDR3 sequence (DNA): TGTGCCAGCAGTGGGGAAGCGGGAGCATTGGAGACCCAGTACTTC.

Remarks on this clonotype: The junction does not match germline at one end; this may be a read error. The rearrangement joins TRBV28 to TRBJ2-7; TRBD1 aligns across 8 bases. The CDR3 covers 15 residues. Germline CDR1 is MDHEN and CDR2 is SYDVKM. The CDR3 protein is CASGLTGTGLYEQYF. CDR3 sequence (DNA): TGTGCCAGCGGTTTAACCGGGACAGGACTTTACGAGCAGTACTTC.

This clonotype appeared a few times. The CDR3 is CASSFDSPRGNTGELFF. For the CDR3, the DNA is TGTGCCAGCAGTTTCGACAGCCCGCGTGGGAACACCGGGGAGCTGTTTTTT. V and J are TRBV12-3 or TRBV12-4 and TRBJ2-2, with D perhaps TRBD1 (5 bases). This CDR3 comprises 17 residues. V was trimmed by 3 bases and J by 1 base, leaving 15 bases between them.